Here is one T cell receptor (beta chain) with its context. Original methodology: Amplification from reference gene primers served as the basis for estimated nucleated cell counts. Profiled with immunoSEQ multiplex PCR; TCRdb holds only in-frame clones, not every one. That table is the source of V, J and clone size, and D and trimming were worked out from the DNA. The sample lists tens of thousands of clones, 90% to 95% occurring once. This sample stems from a study of blood T cell repertoires in COVID-19. Study information: Both acute and convalescent COVID-19 samples were obtained from the United States, Italy and Spain. T cells, B-cell-depleted T cells, or PBMCs provided the cDNA or gDNA that served as material.

CDR3 length: 13 amino acids. Germline V gene sequence: CDR1 SGHTA, CDR2 FQGNSA. Trimming took off 5 bases at V and 4 bases at J, with 11 bases between the two ends. This chain joins TRBV7-2 and TRBJ2-5; D is unresolved. This receptor was identified in a man in his fifties or sixties with acute or convalescent COVID-19. Sequencing was done on a sample of peripheral blood. Here the CDR3 reads CASSTQQRETQYF. In DNA form, the CDR3 reads TGTGCCAGCAGCACGCAACAGAGAGAGACCCAGTACTTC.